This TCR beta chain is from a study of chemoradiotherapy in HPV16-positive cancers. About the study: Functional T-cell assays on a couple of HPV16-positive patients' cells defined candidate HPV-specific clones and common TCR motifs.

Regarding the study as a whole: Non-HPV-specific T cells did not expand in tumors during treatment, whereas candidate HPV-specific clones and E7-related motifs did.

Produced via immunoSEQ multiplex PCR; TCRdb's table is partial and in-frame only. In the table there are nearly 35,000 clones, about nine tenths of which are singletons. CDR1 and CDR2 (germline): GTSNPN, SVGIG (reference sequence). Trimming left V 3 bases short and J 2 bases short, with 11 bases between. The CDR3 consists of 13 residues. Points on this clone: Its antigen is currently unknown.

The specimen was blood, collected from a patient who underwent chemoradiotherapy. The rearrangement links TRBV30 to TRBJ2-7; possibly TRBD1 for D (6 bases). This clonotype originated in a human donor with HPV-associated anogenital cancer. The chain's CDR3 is CAWSRTETYEQYF. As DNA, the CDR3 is TGTGCCTGGAGCCGGACAGAGACCTACGAGCAGTACTTC.